Given below is one T cell receptor (beta chain) in context. In the original processing: Estimates of nucleated cell counts were drawn from the amplification of reference gene primers. Profiling relied on immunoSEQ multiplex PCR, and the TCRdb table lists in-frame clones only, not all of them. The V and J calls and clone size were taken over from that table, and D and trimming were inferred from the DNA. The table shows fewer than 150,000 clones, with roughly four fifths occurring only once. The data belong to a study of blood T cell repertoires in COVID-19. For the study at large: Whether acute or convalescent, the COVID-19 samples came from the United States, Italy and Spain. PBMCs, B-cell-depleted T cells, or T cells provided the cDNA or gDNA that made up the material.

This CDR3 is built from 14 residues. V was trimmed by 4 bases and J by 4 bases, leaving 12 bases between them. CDR1 MNHNY and CDR2 SVGAGI come from the germline V gene (reference sequence). The receptor was derived from a human donor in a cohort sampled during active COVID-19. Sequenced: peripheral blood. The V call is TRBV6-6, the J call TRBJ2-3, with D possibly TRBD2 on 5 matching bases. This chain's CDR3 is CASSFMDSSDTQYF. Written as DNA, the CDR3 is TGTGCCAGCAGTTTTATGGACTCTTCAGATACGCAGTATTTT.